Each of the 27 T cell receptor beta chains below was sequenced from the same sample in a study of cytomegalovirus exposure and HLA in healthy donors. Some clones are missing from TCRdb's copy, which holds only in-frame ones; the method was immunoSEQ multiplex PCR. The sample has around 260,000 clones, around 91% seen once; the top ten hold under 4%. Sample: PBMCs. The receptors stem from a woman in her 30s in good health and CMV-seronegative.

In this sample, this clone turned up a few times. A much larger clone sits a single nucleotide away, making a read error possible. The chain recombines TRBV7-2 with TRBJ1-2; D is ambiguous. The V gene lost 5 bases and the J gene lost 3 bases, with 4 bases spanning the gap. This CDR3 has 11 residues. CDR1 is SGHTA and CDR2 is FQGNSA in the germline V gene. The CDR3 loop reads CASSTDYGYTF. Written as DNA, the CDR3 is TGTGCCAGCAGCACTGACTATGGCTACACCTTC.

V gene TRBV7-2 combines with J gene TRBJ2-3; tentative D call: TRBD2 (6 bases). The V and J ends lost 4 bases and 4 bases respectively, with 18 bases between them. The germline CDR1 and CDR2 sequences are SGHTA and FQGNSA. The CDR3 is made up of 16 amino acids. The CDR3 DNA is TGTGCCAGCAGCTCTCTCGCGGGGCCGGGTGCAGATACGCAGTATTTT. Protein: CASSSLAGPGADTQYF. The entire variable domain, with the rest obtained from reference TRBV7-2 and TRBJ2-3, is as follows: GAGVSQSPSNKVTEKGKDVELRCDPISGHTALYWYRQSLGQGLEFLIYFQGNSAPDKSGLPSDRFSAERTGGSVSTLTIQRTQQEDSAVYLCASSSLAGPGADTQYFGPGTRLTVL.

V and J are TRBV5-5 and TRBJ2-7, with D unresolved. The germline V gene has CDR1 SGHKS and CDR2 YYEKEE (reference sequence). This CDR3 contains 12 residues. Trimming removed 4 bases from V and 2 bases from J, with 7 bases in between. CDR3 protein: CASSASPYEQYF. The CDR3 DNA follows: TGTGCCAGCAGCGCCTCACCCTACGAGCAGTACTTC.

This chain uses TRBV19 with TRBJ1-2; D is uncertain. The CDR3 consists of 14 residues. Trimming removed 3 bases at V and 4 bases at J, with 12 bases between. In germline, CDR1 is LNHDA, CDR2 SQIVND (reference sequence). The CDR3 DNA is TGTGCCAGTAGTATCCCGATTTCGACCTATGGCTACACCTTC. This sequence encodes CASSIPISTYGYTF.

The chain carries TRBV4-1 and TRBJ2-7; maybe TRBD1 (6 bases). The CDR3 is 16 amino acids. Germline V gives CDR1 MGHRA, CDR2 YSYEKL. V was shortened by 4 bases and J by 0 bases, with 16 bases between the two germline ends. CDR3 coding DNA: TGCGCCAGCAGCCGCCTAACCGGACAGAGCTCCTACGAGCAGTACTTC. The encoded protein is CASSRLTGQSSYEQYF.

The chain joins TRBV6-5 to TRBJ1-1; 10 bases align to TRBD1. The CDR3 runs 16 residues. CDR1 is MNHEY and CDR2 is SVGAGI in the germline V gene. The trim removed 4 bases at V and 4 bases at J, leaving 9 bases unmatched. In nucleotides, the CDR3 is TGTGCCAGCAGTTTCCGACAGGGGGCTTCGGGCACTGAAGCTTTCTTT. Its protein product is CASSFRQGASGTEAFF.

V is TRBV7-9 and J is TRBJ2-2; 8 bases are a match to TRBD2. The CDR3 is 16 residues long. J was trimmed by 6 bases and V by 5 bases; bases with no gene match: 11. Germline V gene sequence: CDR1 SEHNR, CDR2 FQNEAQ (reference sequence). The CDR3 DNA reads as TGTGCCAGCAGCCCAGCGGGGGAAAGGAGGCCCGGGGAGCTGTTTTTT. Protein product: CASSPAGERRPGELFF.

Only a few counts were recorded for this clone. V and J are TRBV14 and TRBJ2-3; 7 bases are shared with TRBD2. Per the germline V gene, CDR1 is SGHDN and CDR2 is FVKESK. V was pared by 4 bases and J by 1 base, with 5 bases of the junction left unmatched. This CDR3 has 15 residues. CDR3 in DNA: TGTGCCAGCAGCCCGACTAGCCTACGCACAGATACGCAGTATTTT. Residues: CASSPTSLRTDTQYF.

The rearrangement links TRBV11-1 to TRBJ2-5, with 12 bases fitting TRBD2. The junction had 9 bases not matched to a gene; V was cut back by 1 base and J by 6 bases. This CDR3 comprises 17 residues. Germline V gene data show CDR1 as SGHAT and CDR2 as FQDESV (reference sequence). This chain's CDR3 is CASSLGALAGGPQTQYF. CDR3 DNA: TGTGCCAGCAGCTTAGGTGCCCTAGCGGGAGGGCCGCAGACCCAGTACTTC.

The chain couples TRBV29-1 to TRBJ2-7; D uncertain. This CDR3 is built from 12 residues. Trimming pared 0 bases from V and 4 bases from J, leaving 7 bases between. In germline, CDR1 is SQVTM, CDR2 ANQGSEA. The CDR3 DNA sequence: TGCAGCGTTGAAGAAGGGAAATACGAGCAGTACTTC. This translates into CSVEEGKYEQYF.

This rearrangement joins TRBV5-1 to TRBJ2-2; tentatively, D is TRBD1 (7 bases). The CDR3 has 14 residues. Trimming took off 9 bases at V and 8 bases at J, with 20 bases between the two ends. Germline CDR1 and CDR2: SGHRS and YFSETQ. The CDR3 nucleotides are TGCGCCACCGCCCAGGGGGGCATTACGGGGGAGCTGTTTTTT. Residues: CATAQGGITGELFF.

A word on this clone: The identical CDR3 is also encoded by other nucleotide sequences in the sample. The chain is built from TRBV27 and TRBJ2-1; 15 bases fit TRBD2. CDR1 and CDR2 (germline): MNHEY, SMNVEV (reference sequence). Unmatched junction bases numbered 3, after V lost 5 bases and J lost 7 bases. CDR3 length: 15 residues. This CDR3 reads CASSLGTSGRNEQFF. The DNA for the CDR3 is TGTGCCAGCAGTCTAGGGACTAGCGGGAGGAATGAGCAGTTCTTC.

This clone was detected once. V usage is TRBV27 and J usage is TRBJ2-2; a possible D gene is TRBD2 (7 bases). Trimming removed 2 bases from V and 1 base from J, with 14 bases in between. Per the germline V gene, CDR1 is MNHEY and CDR2 is SMNVEV (reference sequence). The CDR3 covers 17 residues. CDR3 protein: CASSLSRGALNTGELFF. The CDR3 nucleotides read TGTGCCAGCAGTTTAAGCCGGGGGGCGTTGAACACCGGGGAGCTGTTTTTT.

Here the CDR3 reads CSARGVHGYTF. CDR3 nucleotides: TGCAGTGCTAGGGGGGTGCATGGCTACACCTTC. This chain connects TRBV20-1 to TRBJ1-2, with D possibly matching TRBD1 (5 bases). Germline lookup yields CDR1 DFQATT and CDR2 SNEGSKA (reference sequence). The germline V and J ends were trimmed by 3 bases and 6 bases, with 8 bases remaining between them. This CDR3 comprises 11 residues.

The rearrangement links TRBV7-9 to TRBJ2-1; D gene uncertain. Germline CDR1 reads SEHNR; CDR2 reads FQNEAQ (reference sequence). The CDR3 has 12 amino acids. The V and J ends lost 0 bases and 13 bases respectively, with 10 bases between them. The CDR3 region has the DNA TGTGCCAGCAGCTTAGCTGGGCACAACCAGTTCTTC. This translates into CASSLAGHNQFF.

V usage is TRBV6-6 and J usage is TRBJ2-5, with TRBD2 identical over 9 bases. The length of the CDR3 is 15 residues. From germline, CDR1 is MNHNY and CDR2 SVGAGI (reference sequence). Germline trimming cut 10 bases from V and 5 bases from J; bases unmatched to any gene: 14. The CDR3, as DNA: TGTGCCACCACCGGGACTAGCCGCGTCTCGGAGACCCAGTACTTC. Translated: CATTGTSRVSETQYF.

The rearrangement joins TRBV14 to TRBJ1-2, with 10 bases that match TRBD1. V shed 5 bases, J shed 2 bases, and the junction held 5 bases outside the gene matches. CDR1 is SGHDN and CDR2 is FVKESK in the germline V gene. The CDR3 totals 15 residues. CDR3 DNA sequence: TGTGCCAGCAGCTTCGGACAGGGGGGAAACTATGGCTACACCTTC. It encodes CASSFGQGGNYGYTF.

V and J are TRBV7-2 and TRBJ2-1; 16 bases are a match to TRBD2. CDR3 length: 17 amino acids. Germline trimming cut 5 bases from V and 9 bases from J; bases unmatched to any gene: 10. CDR1 is SGHTA and CDR2 is FQGNSA in the germline V gene. CDR3 amino acids: CASSQGPGLAGGGEQFF. The DNA for the CDR3 is TGTGCCAGCAGCCAGGGCCCGGGACTAGCGGGAGGGGGTGAGCAGTTCTTC.

This clone was seen a single time. The chain carries TRBV7-9 and TRBJ2-3; possibly TRBD2 for D (5 bases). Trimming removed 5 bases from V and 4 bases from J, with 19 bases in between. The germline V gene has CDR1 SEHNR and CDR2 FQNEAQ (reference sequence). The CDR3 covers 16 residues. This CDR3 reads CASSNRAGVKSDTQYF. Here the CDR3 DNA reads TGTGCCAGCAGCAATCGGGCGGGCGTTAAGTCAGATACGCAGTATTTT.

The sample holds a few counts of this clone. The chain recombines TRBV6-4 with TRBJ2-2; D might be TRBD2 (6 bases). This CDR3 has 14 amino acids. Germline lookup yields CDR1 MRHNA and CDR2 SNTAGT. With 2 bases removed from V and 2 bases from J, the gap between germline ends came to 6 bases. This CDR3 reads CASSDGTNTGELFF. The DNA of the CDR3 is TGTGCCAGCAGTGACGGGACTAACACCGGGGAGCTGTTTTTT.

This clone was detected once. The V gene is TRBV14, the J gene TRBJ2-5; D gene uncertain. The germline CDR1 and CDR2 sequences are SGHDN and FVKESK. Trimming left V 3 bases short and J 5 bases short, with 13 bases between. The CDR3 is 14 residues long. This chain's CDR3 is CASSQYGPSETQYF. The CDR3, as DNA: TGTGCCAGCAGCCAGTATGGACCTAGTGAGACCCAGTACTTC.

V and J are TRBV27 and TRBJ1-5, with 7 bases matching TRBD1. V gave up 6 bases and J gave up 7 bases; unmatched junction bases: 9. This CDR3 spans 14 amino acids. Germline CDR1 and CDR2: MNHEY and SMNVEV (reference sequence). CDR3 sequence reads: CASRLTGNDQPQHF. In DNA form, the CDR3 reads TGTGCCAGCAGGTTGACAGGGAATGACCAGCCCCAGCATTTT.

The V call is TRBV7-2, the J call TRBJ2-7; TRBD2 agrees at 9 bases. This CDR3 comprises 16 residues. V was pared by 5 bases and J by 4 bases, with 12 bases of the junction left unmatched. Germline CDR1 is SGHTA and CDR2 is FQGNSA. The CDR3 region is CASSPWGGSGSYEQYF. The CDR3 nucleotides are TGTGCCAGCAGCCCCTGGGGTGGTAGCGGGAGTTACGAGCAGTACTTC.

The chain employs TRBV19 and TRBJ1-5, with 9 bases aligning to TRBD1. The germline V gene encodes CDR1 LNHDA and CDR2 SQIVND (reference sequence). Trimming cost V 7 bases and J 4 bases; bases outside gene matches: 8. The CDR3 has 15 amino acids. In DNA, the CDR3 is TGTGCCAGTATTCGGACAGGGGAGTCTAATCAGCCCCAGCATTTT. It yields the protein CASIRTGESNQPQHF.

The J gene is TRBJ2-2, the V gene TRBV7-2; 14 bases are shared with TRBD2. The V gene end was trimmed by 0 bases and the J gene end by 6 bases; junction bases not matched to a gene: 6. The length of the CDR3 is 18 residues. Per germline, CDR1 SGHTA and CDR2 FQGNSA. The CDR3 spells CASSLALGLAGGPGELFF. In nucleotides, the CDR3 is TGTGCCAGCAGCTTAGCCCTCGGACTAGCGGGAGGCCCCGGGGAGCTGTTTTTT.

The chain combines TRBV28 with TRBJ1-1; no clear D gene. CDR3 length: 12 residues. The V end was cut by 5 bases, the J end by 5 bases, with 9 bases between. CDR1 is MDHEN and CDR2 is SYDVKM in the germline V gene. CDR3 coding DNA: TGTGCCAGCAGTCTAAAGATGACTGAAGCTTTCTTT. Its translation is CASSLKMTEAFF.

The gene calls are TRBV6-6 and TRBJ2-5; possible D gene TRBD1, 5 bases. This CDR3 comprises 13 residues. The germline CDR1 and CDR2 sequences are MNHNY and SVGAGI (reference sequence). V gave up 0 bases and J gave up 5 bases, with 7 bases separating them. For the CDR3, the DNA is TGTGCCAGCAGTTACTCAGGGGTGGAGACCCAGTACTTC. Amino acid sequence: CASSYSGVETQYF.